Shown below are 16 T cell receptor beta chains from a single sample sequenced in a study of blood T cell repertoires in COVID-19. Assay: immunoSEQ multiplex PCR; the TCRdb copy retains only in-frame clones and omits some. The data hold about 180,000 clones, with approximately 81% observed a single time. Sequencing was performed on PBMCs or T cells enriched from blood (not recorded which). The receptors stem from a man aged 60 to 75 who had recovered from COVID-19.

The chain recombines TRBV6-6 with TRBJ2-7; no definite D call. The V gene lost 0 bases and the J gene lost 3 bases, with 6 bases spanning the gap. CDR1 is MNHNY, CDR2 SVGAGI, per germline (reference sequence). The CDR3 sequence is 13 residues long. The CDR3 coding sequence is TGTGCCAGCAGTTACTCGAGAGACTACGAGCAGTACTTC. Its protein product is CASSYSRDYEQYF.

The rearrangement joins TRBV5-1 to TRBJ2-7; D possibly corresponds to TRBD2 (5 bases). Germline CDR1 reads SGHRS; CDR2 reads YFSETQ. Trimming cost V 4 bases and J 6 bases, with 17 bases left between them. The CDR3 totals 14 residues. CDR3 sequence reads: CASSARGLAAEQYF. CDR3 coding DNA: TGCGCCAGCAGCGCCAGAGGGCTAGCTGCCGAGCAGTACTTC.

The CDR3 is CASSLRTSGRAGETQYF. The CDR3 DNA follows: TGTGCCAGCAGCCTTAGGACTAGCGGGAGGGCGGGAGAGACCCAGTACTTC. This chain connects TRBV11-2 to TRBJ2-5; 15 nucleotides agree with TRBD2. The germline CDR1 and CDR2 sequences are SGHAT and FQNNGV. The V and J ends lost 5 bases and 4 bases, in that order; junction bases with no gene match: 8. The CDR3 contains 17 residues. Full variable domain (outside the CDR3, taken from reference TRBV11-2 and TRBJ2-5): EAGVAQSPRYKIIEKRQSVAFWCNPISGHATLYWYQQILGQGPKLLIQFQNNGVVDDSQLPKDRFSAERLKGVDSTLKIQPAKLEDSAVYLCASSLRTSGRAGETQYFGPGTRLLVL.

The chain employs TRBV12-3 or TRBV12-4 and TRBJ2-2; tentatively, D is TRBD1 (5 bases). This CDR3 has 13 residues. Trimming cost V 7 bases and J 4 bases, with 10 bases left between them. The DNA for the CDR3 is TGTGCCAGCAACCCTGACAGCACCGGGGAGCTGTTTTTT. Translation: CASNPDSTGELFF.

The chain couples TRBV6-1 to TRBJ1-1; 7 bases map to TRBD1. V lost 2 bases, J lost 1 base, and 10 bases stayed unmatched. Germline V gene data show CDR1 as MNHNS and CDR2 as SASEGT. The CDR3 has 17 amino acids. The CDR3 DNA sequence: TGTGCCAGCAGTGAAAACAGGGGCGTCTCTTGGAACACTGAAGCTTTCTTT. Translating gives CASSENRGVSWNTEAFF.

This clone was detected once. This chain uses TRBV7-2 with TRBJ1-5; D is possibly TRBD1 (6 bases). The CDR3 has 13 amino acids. The germline gives CDR1 SGHTA, CDR2 FQGNSA. Trimming shortened V by 5 bases and J by 7 bases, and 12 bases separated the two germline ends. The CDR3 loop is CASSPDRQQPQHF. Here the CDR3 DNA reads TGTGCCAGCAGCCCAGACAGGCAACAGCCCCAGCATTTT.

V usage is TRBV6-5 and J usage is TRBJ1-6; D gene ambiguous. In germline, CDR1 is MNHEY, CDR2 SVGAGI. This CDR3 is built from 13 residues. The V end lost 8 bases, the J end lost 8 bases, and 13 bases lay between the germline ends. In DNA, the CDR3 is TGTGCCAGCGGCCGCGGGAAGGATTCACCCCTCCACTTT. Encoded protein: CASGRGKDSPLHF.

This rearrangement joins TRBV4-2 to TRBJ1-4, with a possible D match to TRBD1 (5 bases). V lost 1 base, J lost 8 bases, and 20 bases lay in between. Germline V gives CDR1 LGHNA, CDR2 YNFKEQ. The CDR3 has 17 amino acids. CDR3 amino acids: CASSQVMGQGGGEKLFF. DNA for the CDR3: TGTGCCAGCAGCCAAGTAATGGGGCAGGGAGGAGGGGAAAAACTGTTTTTT.

This clone showed up just once. The V gene is TRBV7-3, the J gene TRBJ2-1; 8 nucleotides agree with TRBD1. With 3 bases clipped from V and 2 bases from J, the junction kept 3 bases outside the gene matches. Per germline, CDR1 SGHTA and CDR2 FQGTGA. The CDR3 contains 15 residues. CDR3 residues: CASSLGQVTYNEQFF. Written as DNA, the CDR3 is TGTGCCAGCAGCTTGGGACAGGTTACCTACAATGAGCAGTTCTTC. The full variable domain, completed using reference TRBV7-3 and TRBJ2-1, is GAGVSQTPSNKVTEKGKYVELRCDPISGHTALYWYRQSLGQGPEFLIYFQGTGAADDSGLPNDRFFAVRPEGSVSTLKIQRTERGDSAVYLCASSLGQVTYNEQFFGPGTRLTVL.

The V call is TRBV2, the J call TRBJ1-1, with 8 bases matching TRBD1. The ends lost 1 base at V and 1 base at J; junction bases unmatched: 20. Germline V CDR1 and CDR2: SNHLY, FYNNEI. This CDR3 contains 21 residues. DNA of the CDR3: TGTGCCAGCAGTGAAGTCAGCTATGGTCGGACAGGGCCCTCCTGGAACACTGAAGCTTTCTTT. The encoded protein is CASSEVSYGRTGPSWNTEAFF.

This chain links TRBV9 with TRBJ1-3; TRBD1 aligns across 8 bases. This CDR3 contains 16 residues. Per germline, CDR1 SGDLS and CDR2 YYNGEE. V lost 0 bases, J lost 3 bases, and 5 bases stayed unmatched. This CDR3 reads CASSVGRTGGGNTIYF. CDR3 DNA: TGTGCCAGCAGCGTAGGTCGTACAGGGGGTGGAAACACCATATATTTT.

The gene calls are TRBV6-5 and TRBJ1-1; TRBD1 matches 10 bases. The CDR3 extends over 15 amino acids. V gave up 7 bases and J gave up 4 bases; unmatched junction bases: 9. Germline lookup yields CDR1 MNHEY and CDR2 SVGAGI. Here the CDR3 reads CASTRTGQGVTEAFF. The CDR3 DNA reads as TGTGCCAGCACCCGAACCGGACAGGGGGTCACTGAAGCTTTCTTT.

The chain recombines TRBV5-8 with TRBJ1-5; D not certain. Trimming pared 3 bases from V and 0 bases from J, leaving 7 bases between. The CDR3 spans 14 residues. The germline gives CDR1 SGHTS, CDR2 YDEGEE. The CDR3 DNA is TGTGCCAGCAGCTATCTAAATAGCAATCAGCCCCAGCATTTT. This codes for CASSYLNSNQPQHF.

This clone showed up just a few times. Here the CDR3 reads CASSLEQADQPQHF. The CDR3 DNA sequence: TGCGCCAGCAGCTTGGAACAGGCCGATCAGCCCCAGCATTTT. J is TRBJ1-5 and V is TRBV5-1; possibly TRBD1 for D (5 bases). Trimming left V 0 bases short and J 5 bases short, with 9 bases between. Germline V gives CDR1 SGHRS, CDR2 YFSETQ. The CDR3 extends over 14 amino acids.

This clone was counted a single time. The V and J genes are TRBV3-1 (or the pseudogene TRBV3-2) and TRBJ1-5; TRBD1 might be the D (5 bases). CDR3 length equals 15 residues. The germline CDR1 and CDR2 sequences are LGHDT and YNNKEL (reference sequence). V lost 1 base to trimming and J lost 4 bases, with 11 bases between them. As DNA, the CDR3 is TGTGCCAGCAGCCAAGTACTGGGGCAGAATCAGCCCCAGCATTTT. It yields the protein CASSQVLGQNQPQHF.

V is TRBV6-5 and J is TRBJ1-3, with 9 positions matching TRBD1. This CDR3 comprises 15 residues. V trimming: 8 bases; J trimming: 2 bases; junction bases outside the gene matches: 7. In germline, CDR1 is MNHEY, CDR2 SVGAGI. The CDR3 DNA follows: TGTGCCAGCGGGTACAGGGGGCATGCTGGAAACACCATATATTTT. Its protein product is CASGYRGHAGNTIYF.